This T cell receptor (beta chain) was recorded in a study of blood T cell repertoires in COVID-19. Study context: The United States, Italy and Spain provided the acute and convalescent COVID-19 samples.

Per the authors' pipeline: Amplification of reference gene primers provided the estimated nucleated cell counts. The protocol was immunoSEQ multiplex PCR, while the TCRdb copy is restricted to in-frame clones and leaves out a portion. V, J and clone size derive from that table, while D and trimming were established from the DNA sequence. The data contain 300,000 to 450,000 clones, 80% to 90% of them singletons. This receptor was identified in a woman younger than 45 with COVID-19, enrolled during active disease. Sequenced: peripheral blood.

CDR3 DNA: TGCGCCAGCAGCATTCGACGCACTAGCGGGAGTGAGACCCAGTACTTC. Translated, it gives CASSIRRTSGSETQYF. The V and J genes are TRBV5-1 and TRBJ2-5; 11 positions match TRBD2. J was trimmed by 5 bases and V by 4 bases; bases with no gene match: 10. The germline V gene encodes CDR1 SGHRS and CDR2 YFSETQ. This CDR3 is 16 amino acids long.